This T cell receptor beta chain comes out of a study of post-analysis software for immune sequencing data. Study at large: Relapsing-remitting, secondary progressive and progressive-relapsing forms of multiple sclerosis all featured among disease courses.

Unique molecular identifiers were built into the TCR beta cDNA libraries. From the PCR reads, TCRdb called clonotypes with MiXCR, one entry per CDR3 protein. The repertoire consists of 400,000 to 500,000 distinct CDR3 sequences, with 30% to 45% occurring once and the leading ten covering about 8%. The TCR originated in a girl under 10 years old with multiple sclerosis. Sequencing was carried out using blood.

CDR3 region: CASSPKRVDSNQPQHF. DNA for the CDR3: TGTGCCAGCAGCCCTAAGCGTGTTGATAGCAATCAGCCCCAGCATTTT. The chain combines TRBV7-2 with TRBJ1-5; D is unclear. The CDR3 contains 16 residues. V lost 5 bases and J 0 bases, leaving 14 bases between the germline ends. In germline, CDR1 is SGHTA, CDR2 FQGNSA.